This is a list of T cell receptor beta chains from one sample in a study of T cells in Graves' hyperthyroidism and ophthalmopathy. TCRdb fed the multiplex PCR reads into MiXCR, producing one record per CDR3 protein. The table has about 590,000 distinct CDR3 sequences, 15% to 17% seen once; the top ten hold approximately 7%. The sequencing input was blood. All receptors come from a woman aged 25 to 39 with Graves' hyperthyroidism. Each CDR3 is given with its conserved first and last residue. Fields, in order: clone size, D gene, J gene, V gene, CDR3 protein, CDR3 DNA. D genes are given only for firm matches. Rows give clone size only sometimes, using once, few, many, or a class for an expanded clone.

size: many; D: TRBD1; J: TRBJ1-2; V: TRBV6-1; CDR3: CASCFHRGAYTF; DNA: TGTGCCAGCTGTTTTCACAGGGGGGCCTACACCTTC
size: many; D: .; J: TRBJ2-3; V: TRBV5-1; CDR3: CASSDRGQYTDTQYF; DNA: TGCGCCAGCAGCGACCGGGGTCAGTACACAGATACGCAGTATTTT
size: .; D: .; J: TRBJ1-1; V: TRBV29-1; CDR3: CSVGGEGGGNMNTEAFF; DNA: TGCAGCGTTGGGGGGGAGGGGGGGGGGAATATGAACACTGAAGCTTTCTTT
size: many; D: TRBD1; J: TRBJ2-7; V: TRBV12-3/TRBV12-4; CDR3: CASSFTGDEQYF; DNA: TGTGCCAGCAGTTTTACAGGGGACGAGCAGTACTTC
size: many; D: .; J: TRBJ1-5; V: TRBV27; CDR3: CASSLTGPEQPQHF; DNA: TGTGCCAGCAGCCTCACAGGGCCGGAGCAGCCCCAGCATTTT
size: few; D: .; J: TRBJ1-5; V: TRBV6-1; CDR3: CASSEWTVHSNQPQHF; DNA: TGTGCCAGCAGTGAGTGGACAGTGCATAGCAATCAGCCCCAGCATTTT
size: many; D: .; J: TRBJ2-1; V: TRBV20-1; CDR3: CSARDRTGSSYNEQFF; DNA: TGCAGTGCTAGAGATCGTACCGGGAGCTCCTACAATGAGCAGTTCTTC
size: many; D: .; J: TRBJ2-3; V: TRBV28; CDR3: CASSLNFGTPTDTQYF; DNA: TGTGCCAGCAGTTTAAACTTCGGTACACCCACAGATACGCAGTATTTT
size: few; D: TRBD1; J: TRBJ2-3; V: TRBV10-3; CDR3: CAIRQTGRADTQYF; DNA: TGTGCCATCAGACAGACAGGGCGGGCAGATACGCAGTATTTT
size: many; D: .; J: TRBJ2-7; V: TRBV30; CDR3: CAWSVLSRGLTYEQYF; DNA: TGTGCCTGGAGTGTACTTTCTCGGGGCTTAACCTACGAGCAGTACTTC
size: many; D: .; J: TRBJ2-7; V: TRBV28; CDR3: CASSLVSSTYEQYF; DNA: TGTGCCAGCAGTTTAGTCTCTAGCACCTACGAGCAGTACTTC
size: many; D: TRBD2; J: TRBJ2-1; V: TRBV5-1; CDR3: CASSPPGLADNYNEQFF; DNA: TGCGCCAGCAGCCCTCCGGGACTAGCGGACAACTACAATGAGCAGTTCTTC
size: many; D: TRBD1; J: TRBJ1-1; V: TRBV11-2; CDR3: CASSPGTGARNTEAFF; DNA: TGTGCCAGCAGCCCCGGGACAGGGGCGAGGAACACTGAAGCTTTCTTT
size: many; D: .; J: TRBJ2-7; V: TRBV29-1; CDR3: CSGSISSYEQYF; DNA: TGCAGCGGTTCGATTAGCTCCTACGAGCAGTACTTC